This T cell receptor (beta chain) was captured by sequencing in a study of somatic mutations in cytotoxic T cells in rheumatoid arthritis (dated by TCRdb to the late 2010s). About the full investigation: Right after diagnosis and prior to the start of any treatment, more than 25 ml EDTA of peripheral blood was drawn from patients. A FACSAria II or Sony SH800 was used to flow-sort some V beta antibody-stained T-cell populations at nearly 100% purity, and TCRB sequencing was also done on sorted V beta1+ cells. Median age was essentially the same in the patient group and the control group. The study asked whether expanded CD8+ T-cell clones in newly diagnosed, untreated rheumatoid arthritis carry somatic mutations, and used TCRB deep sequencing to characterize clonality. A total of around 65 rheumatoid arthritis patients and 15 to 20 healthy controls underwent TCRB deep sequencing. General conclusions and limits of the study: The finding that TRBV07 was slightly underrepresented in patients was left unadjusted for multiple comparisons. It was unknown which antigens the expanded CD8+ clones targeted, and their absence from virus-specific databases did not exclude viral specificity. CD8+ T-cell clonality in rheumatoid arthritis patients was not significantly different from that in age-matched healthy controls. An increase of CD8+ clonality with age was seen in patients (Spearman r ≈ 0.49) but not in healthy controls. In about an eighth of the roughly 60 patients the largest CD8+ clone exceeded 20% of CD8+ cells, and several identical CD8+ TCRB sequences were shared between blood and synovial fluid.

TCRB CDR3 sequencing used the immunoSEQ assay on genomic DNA. The paper's data handling went like this. When patient CD8+ clones exceeding 1% were checked against published virus-specific TCRB sequences, only a few matched. Only productive TCRB rearrangements were included in the analyses. A clone was defined by a unique TCRB CDR3 sequence, and clonality was computed as a productive clonality index based on Shannon entropy. The template counts of each clone relative to the total templates per sample were used to calculate repertoire overlap between two samples. Flow cytometry-measured V-gene usage correlated with V-gene usage from TCRB sequencing, with a Spearman r of approximately 0.66. TCRdb obtained this table from immuneACCESS and retained in-frame rearrangements with V and J assigned. These tables miss some clones; where compared with another copy, unresolved V genes account for less than half of the shortfall, and the remainder is unexplained. That table supplies the V and J calls and clone size; D and trimming were determined from the DNA. The sample table shows 15,000 or so clones, and approximately 78% are seen once. The ten largest clones take up about a sixth of the sample.

Flow cytometry confirmed the purity of CD4+ and CD8+ cells that had been isolated by positive magnetic bead selection on an AutoMACS. Clonal expansions were first screened by flow cytometry with a TCR V beta antibody panel, then characterized by TCRB deep sequencing of sorted CD8+ fractions. Peripheral blood mononuclear cells were isolated by Ficoll-Paque PLUS density gradient separation. Using Nucleospin Tissue or Tissue XS kits, DNA was extracted from CD4-enriched, CD8-enriched or PBMC samples, with quantification by a Qubit 2.0 fluorometer. A note on this clone: Its antigen is unknown. No much larger clone exists at a distance of one base, and base qualities are not known.

The CDR1 and CDR2 encoded by the germline V gene (reference sequence) are LNHDA and SQIVND. Cut back by 3 bases and 0 bases, the V and J ends lie 12 bases apart. The CDR3, cysteine through phenylalanine, is 16 amino acids long. Just CDR3 DNA is preserved here, 48 bases in frame from base 1. The source material was CD8+ T cells sorted from blood. This clonotype was sampled from a woman aged 50 to 60 with rheumatoid arthritis. The rearranged chain carries TRBV19 and TRBJ1-5; a weak D assignment points to TRBD1 (5 bases agree). CDR3 sequence: CASSIGRGLSNQPQHF. The bases are TGTGCCAGTAGTATCGGGCGGGGCCTTAGCAATCAGCCCCAGCATTTT.